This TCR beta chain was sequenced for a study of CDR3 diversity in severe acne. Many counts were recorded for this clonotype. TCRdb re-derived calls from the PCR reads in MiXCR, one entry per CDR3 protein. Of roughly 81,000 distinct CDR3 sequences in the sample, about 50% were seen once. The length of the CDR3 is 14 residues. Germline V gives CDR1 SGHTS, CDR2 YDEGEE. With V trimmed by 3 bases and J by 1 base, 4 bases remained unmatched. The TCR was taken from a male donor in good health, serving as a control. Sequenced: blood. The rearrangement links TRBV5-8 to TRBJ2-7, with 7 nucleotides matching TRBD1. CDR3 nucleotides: TGTGCCAGCAGCTCGACAGGGTCTTCCTACGAGCAGTACTTC. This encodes CASSSTGSSYEQYF.